These T cell receptor beta chains were read from a single sample in a study of human T cells and chemical hapten exposure. In TCRdb, the 5' RACE reads were re-called with MiXCR into one record per CDR3 protein. The sample lists about 140,000 distinct CDR3 sequences; around 4% were seen once. These receptors were obtained from a female donor in good health. Each CDR3 is given with its conserved first and last residue. Each record gives: J gene, V gene, D gene, CDR3 length, clone size, CDR3 protein, CDR3 DNA. A D gene is named only where the DNA matches it firmly. Not all rows give a size; the values are once, few, many and, for expanded clones, a class.

TRBJ1-1 | TRBV2 | - | 14 | many | CASSESGLKTEAFF | TGTGCCAGCAGTGAATCAGGGTTAAAGACTGAAGCTTTCTTT
TRBJ1-6 | TRBV5-5 | TRBD1 | 14 | many | CASSLDRDNSPLHF | TGTGCCAGCAGCCTGGACAGGGATAATTCACCCCTCCACTTT
TRBJ1-5 | TRBV10-3 | - | 14 | many | CAISDLVAIQPQHF | TGTGCCATCAGTGATCTGGTGGCTATACAGCCCCAGCATTTT
TRBJ2-1 | TRBV14 | TRBD2 | 14 | many | CASSSGTRYNEQFF | TGTGCCAGCAGCTCCGGGACTAGGTACAATGAGCAGTTCTTC
TRBJ2-1 | TRBV20-1 | TRBD2 | 17 | many | CSARSGTSGGVVYEQFF | TGCAGTGCTAGATCCGGGACTAGCGGGGGGGTGGTGTATGAGCAGTTCTTC
TRBJ1-5 | TRBV7-2 | - | 15 | many | CASSSLGVNNQPQHF | TGTGCCAGCAGCTCCTTGGGGGTAAACAATCAGCCCCAGCATTTT
TRBJ1-2 | TRBV9 | TRBD1 | 19 | many | CASSPRDLLSTGDNYGYTF | TGTGCCAGCAGCCCGAGGGACCTGCTTTCGACAGGGGATAACTATGGCTACACCTTC
TRBJ2-7 | TRBV14 | - | 18 | many | CASSHPPRTGPILYEQYF | TGTGCCAGCAGCCACCCCCCTAGGACCGGGCCCATCCTCTACGAGCAGTACTTC
TRBJ1-6 | TRBV12-3/TRBV12-4 | - | 13 | many | CASSSSYNSPLHF | TGTGCCAGCAGTAGCTCCTATAATTCACCCCTCCACTTT
TRBJ1-4 | TRBV5-1 | TRBD1 | 14 | many | CASSFGQVGEKLFF | TGCGCCAGCAGCTTTGGACAGGTTGGTGAAAAACTGTTTTTT
TRBJ1-1 | TRBV5-4 | TRBD1 | 11 | many | CASSSTGRNFF | TGTGCCAGCAGCTCGACAGGGAGGAATTTCTTT
TRBJ2-6 | TRBV7-8 | TRBD1 | 17 | many | CASSGRDRGLGANVLTF | TGTGCCAGCAGCGGCCGGGACAGGGGGCTCGGGGCCAACGTCCTGACTTTC
TRBJ2-7 | TRBV9 | TRBD1 | 14 | many | CASSVLGTGGEQYF | TGTGCCAGCAGCGTCTTGGGGACAGGGGGCGAGCAGTACTTC
TRBJ1-2 | TRBV11-1 | - | 15 | many | CASSFAGTSNYGYTF | TGTGCCAGCAGCTTCGCTGGGACAAGTAACTATGGCTACACCTTC
TRBJ1-4 | TRBV7-9 | - | 15 | - | CASSLGPGSGEKLFF | TGTGCCAGCAGCTTAGGCCCGGGATCGGGGGAAAAACTGTTTTTT
TRBJ2-4 | TRBV7-8 | - | 14 | many | CASSLAETGHIQYF | TGTGCCAGCAGCTTAGCCGAGACAGGCCACATTCAGTACTTC
TRBJ2-1 | TRBV5-1 | TRBD1 | 14 | many | CASSLAGTGSRRFF | TGCGCCAGCAGCTTGGCGGGGACAGGGTCTCGCAGGTTCTTC
TRBJ1-5 | TRBV29-1 | TRBD1 | 14 | many | CSVGQGGSNQPQHF | TGCAGCGTTGGACAGGGGGGTAGCAATCAGCCCCAGCATTTT
TRBJ2-1 | TRBV20-1 | TRBD2 | 17 | many | CSARVRGGVTSYNEQFF | TGCAGTGCTAGAGTCCGGGGAGGGGTTACCTCCTACAATGAGCAGTTCTTC
TRBJ1-1 | TRBV2 | - | 16 | few | CASSEMGARVNTEAFF | TGTGCCAGCAGTGAAATGGGGGCGAGGGTAAACACTGAAGCTTTCTTT
TRBJ2-3 | TRBV15 | TRBD2 | 15 | many | CATSRLAGGTDTQYF | TGTGCCACCAGCAGGTTAGCGGGGGGCACAGATACGCAGTATTTT
TRBJ1-2 | TRBV6-2/TRBV6-3 | TRBD1 | 13 | many | CASSYSRTGRHTF | TGTGCCAGCAGTTACTCACGGACAGGACGGCACACCTTC
TRBJ2-1 | TRBV27 | TRBD2 | 16 | many | CASSPLGTSGDNEQFF | TGTGCCAGCAGTCCCTTAGGGACTAGCGGGGACAATGAGCAGTTCTTC
TRBJ1-4 | TRBV23-1 | - | 12 | many | CASSQPDEKLFF | TGCGCCAGCAGTCAGCCGGATGAAAAACTGTTTTTT
TRBJ2-1 | TRBV10-3 | - | 13 | - | CATDGQSGGEQFF | TGTGCCACCGACGGACAGAGTGGTGGTGAGCAGTTCTTC
TRBJ2-5 | TRBV12-3/TRBV12-4 | - | 14 | - | CASSLYEGSETQYF | TGTGCCAGCAGTTTATATGAAGGCTCGGAGACCCAGTACTTC
TRBJ1-2 | TRBV29-1 | TRBD1 | 11 | many | CSVSTGYGYTF | TGCAGCGTTTCGACAGGGTACGGCTACACCTTC
TRBJ2-5 | TRBV10-3 | TRBD1 | 15 | many | CAVAGTGGLKETQYF | TGTGCCGTCGCCGGGACAGGGGGACTTAAAGAGACCCAGTACTTC
TRBJ2-7 | TRBV28 | TRBD2 | 17 | many | CASSLMGLAGAGYEQYF | TGTGCCAGCAGTTTAATGGGACTAGCGGGGGCGGGCTACGAGCAGTACTTC
TRBJ2-1 | TRBV24-1 | - | 14 | many | CATSDFRGANEQFF | TGTGCCACCAGTGATTTTCGGGGGGCCAATGAGCAGTTCTTC
TRBJ1-5 | TRBV5-5 | TRBD1 | 15 | many | CASSAGQGGLGAQHF | TGTGCCAGCAGCGCAGGACAGGGGGGGCTGGGGGCCCAGCATTTT
TRBJ2-1 | TRBV2 | TRBD1 | 14 | many | CASSQLTGVNEQFF | TGTGCCAGCAGTCAACTCACAGGGGTCAATGAGCAGTTCTTC
TRBJ2-3 | TRBV20-1 | - | 11 | many | CSARDNGLALF | TGCAGTGCTAGGGATAATGGCCTAGCGCTTTTT
TRBJ1-6 | TRBV28 | TRBD1 | 16 | - | CASAPPDRGGNSPLHF | TGTGCCAGCGCCCCCCCTGACAGGGGAGGCAATTCACCCCTCCACTTT
TRBJ1-2 | TRBV29-1 | - | 16 | many | CSVDTHSFPSKYGYTF | TGCAGCGTTGACACCCACAGTTTTCCATCAAAATATGGCTACACCTTC
TRBJ2-3 | TRBV5-1 | - | 13 | many | CARGPKSGDTQYF | TGCGCCAGGGGCCCCAAATCAGGAGATACGCAGTATTTT
TRBJ2-3 | TRBV7-2 | - | 14 | many | CASSPLRPTDTQYF | TGTGCCAGCAGCCCCCTGAGGCCCACAGATACGCAGTATTTT
TRBJ1-1 | TRBV6-5 | - | 13 | many | CASSYSRITEAFF | TGTGCCAGCAGTTACTCGCGGATCACTGAAGCTTTCTTT
TRBJ1-3 | TRBV5-1 | - | 14 | many | CASSFQGPGNTIYF | TGCGCCAGCAGCTTTCAAGGGCCTGGAAACACCATATATTTT
TRBJ2-1 | TRBV7-2 | TRBD1 | 14 | few | CATSRGRGFGEQFF | TGTGCCACATCCAGGGGGCGGGGTTTTGGTGAGCAGTTCTTC
TRBJ2-1 | TRBV28 | TRBD2 | 16 | many | CASSPHVSGVRNEQFF | TGTGCCAGCAGCCCTCACGTTAGCGGGGTCCGCAATGAGCAGTTCTTC
TRBJ1-5 | TRBV6-1 | - | 15 | many | CASTEAGAIRQPQHF | TGTGCCAGCACCGAGGCGGGGGCGATTAGGCAGCCCCAGCATTTT
TRBJ1-2 | TRBV15 | - | 15 | many | CATSREAGLNYGYTF | TGTGCCACCAGCAGAGAAGCCGGCCTTAACTATGGCTACACCTTC
TRBJ2-3 | TRBV19 | TRBD2 | 18 | few | CASSWGLALPPPRDTQYF | TGTGCCAGTAGTTGGGGACTAGCGTTACCTCCCCCACGGGATACGCAGTATTTT
TRBJ1-5 | TRBV6-6 | - | 19 | many | CASSYSRGTQGYSNQPQHF | TGTGCCAGCAGTTACTCCAGGGGCACACAAGGGTATAGCAATCAGCCCCAGCATTTT
TRBJ2-7 | TRBV5-1 | - | 12 | many | CASSLEGPGEYF | TGCGCCAGCAGCTTGGAGGGACCGGGGGAGTACTTC
TRBJ1-2 | TRBV27 | - | 13 | many | CASRRTGLYGYTF | TGTGCCAGCAGACGTACAGGACTCTATGGCTACACCTTC
TRBJ1-5 | TRBV5-5 | - | 14 | - | CASGRTPGGQPQHF | TGTGCCAGCGGCAGGACTCCGGGGGGTCAGCCCCAGCATTTT
TRBJ2-1 | TRBV20-1 | TRBD1 | 14 | many | CSANLGQANNEQFF | TGCAGTGCTAATCTGGGACAGGCGAACAATGAGCAGTTCTTC
TRBJ1-5 | TRBV6-6 | TRBD1 | 21 | many | CASSYPRQGALEGNSNQPQHF | TGTGCCAGCAGTTATCCGAGACAGGGGGCTCTAGAGGGTAATAGCAATCAGCCCCAGCATTTT
TRBJ2-1 | TRBV3-1 | TRBD2 | 17 | many | CASSQDILIAGYNEQFF | TGTGCCAGCAGCCAAGATATCCTCATAGCGGGCTACAATGAGCAGTTCTTC
TRBJ2-1 | TRBV7-3 | TRBD2 | 16 | - | CASSPSTSGAYNEQFF | TGTGCCAGCAGCCCATCAACTAGCGGGGCCTACAATGAGCAGTTCTTC
TRBJ1-2 | TRBV19 | - | 11 | few | CASSIATGYTF | TGTGCCAGTAGTATTGCGACGGGCTACACCTTC
TRBJ2-2 | TRBV7-2 | - | 15 | few | CASSPQGRFTGELFF | TGTGCCAGCAGCCCCCAGGGACGCTTCACCGGGGAGCTGTTTTTT
TRBJ1-1 | TRBV5-1 | TRBD1 | 14 | - | CASSAGQPAPEAFF | TGCGCCAGCAGCGCGGGACAGCCTGCGCCTGAAGCTTTCTTT
TRBJ2-7 | TRBV20-1 | - | 15 | few | CSARDFGQTLYEQYF | TGCAGTGCTAGAGATTTTGGACAAACACTCTACGAGCAGTACTTC
TRBJ2-1 | TRBV6-1 | TRBD2 | 14 | many | CASSSRTSYIEQFF | TGTGCCAGCAGTTCCCGGACTAGCTATATTGAGCAGTTCTTC
TRBJ1-2 | TRBV5-6 | - | 13 | many | CASSLASGDGYTF | TGTGCCAGCAGCTTGGCGTCAGGGGATGGCTACACCTTC
TRBJ1-2 | TRBV12-3/TRBV12-4 | TRBD1 | 18 | few | CASSLGTGGVAANYGYTF | TGTGCCAGCAGTTTAGGGACAGGGGGCGTCGCAGCTAACTATGGCTACACCTTC